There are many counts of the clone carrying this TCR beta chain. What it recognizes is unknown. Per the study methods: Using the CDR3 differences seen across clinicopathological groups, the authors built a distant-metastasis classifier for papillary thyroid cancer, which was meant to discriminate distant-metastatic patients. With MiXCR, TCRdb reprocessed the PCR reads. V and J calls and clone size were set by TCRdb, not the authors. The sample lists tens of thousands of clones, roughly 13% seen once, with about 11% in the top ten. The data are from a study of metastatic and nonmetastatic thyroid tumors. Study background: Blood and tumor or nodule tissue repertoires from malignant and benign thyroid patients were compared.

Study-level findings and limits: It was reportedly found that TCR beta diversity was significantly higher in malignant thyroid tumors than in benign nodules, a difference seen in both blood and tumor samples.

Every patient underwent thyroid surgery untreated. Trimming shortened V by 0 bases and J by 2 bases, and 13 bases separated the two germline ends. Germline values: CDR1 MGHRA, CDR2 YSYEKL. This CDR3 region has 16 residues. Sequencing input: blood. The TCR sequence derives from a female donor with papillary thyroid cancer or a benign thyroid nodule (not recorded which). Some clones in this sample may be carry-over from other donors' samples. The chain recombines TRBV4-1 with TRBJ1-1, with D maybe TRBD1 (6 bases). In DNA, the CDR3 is TGCGCCAGCAGCCAAGATCGATACAGGGCTAACACTGAAGCTTTCTTT. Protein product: CASSQDRYRANTEAFF.